This T cell receptor beta chain derives from a study of blood T cell repertoires in COVID-19. Study context: Acute and convalescent COVID-19 specimens originated in the United States, Italy and Spain. PBMCs, B-cell-depleted T cells, or T cells were the source of the cDNA or gDNA that made up the material.

Original data processing: How many nucleated cells were present was estimated from reference gene primer amplification. Assay: immunoSEQ multiplex PCR; the TCRdb copy retains only in-frame clones and omits some. Clonal size and the V and J genes are those of that table, whereas D and trimming came from the DNA. The table has 200,000 to 250,000 clones, 82% seen once. Germline CDR1 LNHDA, CDR2 SQIVND (reference sequence). Between the trimmed V and J ends, which lost 7 bases and 11 bases, there was a span of 20 bases. The CDR3 has 13 residues. Sequencing used peripheral blood. The chain uses TRBV19 and TRBJ1-1, with TRBD1 as a possible D gene (6 bases). The TCR was taken from an elderly woman with acute or convalescent COVID-19. The CDR3 loop reads CASKEQGRIVAFF. In nucleotides, the CDR3 is TGTGCCAGTAAGGAACAGGGAAGAATCGTGGCTTTCTTT. The full variable domain, completed using reference TRBV19 and TRBJ1-1, is DGGITQSPKYLFRKEGQNVTLSCEQNLNHDAMYWYRQDPGQGLRLIYYSQIVNDFQKGDIAEGYSVSREKKESFPLTVTSAQKNPTAFYLCASKEQGRIVAFFGQGTRLTVV.